This T cell receptor beta chain was identified in a study of regulatory T cells in long-lasting Graves disease. Study-level background: Positivity for TSH receptor antibodies plus over 5 years of antithyroid drugs meant persistent Graves' disease.

Time point described: persistent/refractory GD, antithyroid drugs over 5 years with positive TRAb. After RNA was extracted from PBMCs, the TCR library was made from it. This CDR3 contains 15 residues. On this clonotype: This may be a read error, as it is one base from a much larger clone.

Both iRepertoire HTBI primers and Arm-PCR of CDR3 regions were used to build the TCR beta libraries. Using its own MiXCR run on the multiplex PCR reads, TCRdb lists one record per CDR3 protein. The sample comprises roughly 700,000 distinct CDR3 sequences, about 30% of which are singletons, and 40% to 55% rests with the top ten. The origin of this receptor is a female donor with Graves disease. This chain connects TRBV12-3 or TRBV12-4 to TRBJ1-1, with D unclear. Here the sequenced sample was peripheral blood mononuclear cells (PBMCs), taken when the disease was refractory, from a patient treated with antithyroid drugs. The CDR3 DNA sequence: TGTGCCAGCAGTCCGCGGCGCAGGATGAACACTGAAGCTCTCTTT. Protein: CASSPRRRMNTEALF.